A single sample is the source of the 9 T cell receptor beta chains below, sequenced in a study of graft-versus-host responses after intestinal transplantation. Here immunoSEQ multiplex PCR was the method, and the copy in TCRdb shows in-frame clones only, minus some. The sample has around 25,000 clones; roughly 43% are singletons. The source material was alloreactive CD4+ T cells from a mixed lymphocyte reaction culture, sampled before intestinal transplant. Subset specified: CFSE-low proliferating T cells sorted from approximately 6-day pre-transplant mixed lymphocyte reaction (GvH or HvG direction). These receptors were obtained from a human patient who received an intestinal transplant.

The sample holds a few counts of this clone. V usage is TRBV5-1 and J usage is TRBJ1-6, with a possible D match to TRBD1 (6 bases). In germline, CDR1 is SGHRS, CDR2 YFSETQ. V gave up 0 bases and J gave up 10 bases, with 11 bases separating them. CDR3 size: 14 residues. The CDR3 DNA reads TGCGCCAGCAGCTTGGAACAGGGAATCTCACCCCTCCACTTT. Amino acid sequence: CASSLEQGISPLHF.

The chain couples TRBV2 to TRBJ1-1, with D perhaps matching TRBD1 (5 bases). The CDR3 totals 14 residues. V lost 0 bases and J 4 bases, leaving 9 bases between the germline ends. Per the germline V gene, CDR1 is SNHLY and CDR2 is FYNNEI. This chain's CDR3 is CASSEALGGTEAFF. DNA for the CDR3: TGTGCCAGCAGTGAAGCCCTGGGGGGCACTGAAGCTTTCTTT.

This rearrangement joins TRBV5-1 to TRBJ2-1; 8 nucleotides match TRBD2. V trimming: 4 bases; J trimming: 4 bases; junction bases outside the gene matches: 7. Germline V gene data show CDR1 as SGHRS and CDR2 as YFSETQ. This CDR3 is built from 15 residues. The CDR3 DNA follows: TGCGCCAGCAGCCAAAGCGGGAGCCGGTACAATGAGCAGTTCTTC. Its translation is CASSQSGSRYNEQFF. The entire variable domain, with the rest obtained from reference TRBV5-1 and TRBJ2-1, is as follows: KAGVTQTPRYLIKTRGQQVTLSCSPISGHRSVSWYQQTPGQGLQFLFEYFSETQRNKGNFPGRFSGRQFSNSRSEMNVSTLELGDSALYLCASSQSGSRYNEQFFGPGTRLTVL.

The chain combines TRBV19 with TRBJ2-3; a possible D gene is TRBD2 (6 bases). Per the germline V gene, CDR1 is LNHDA and CDR2 is SQIVND (reference sequence). V was clipped by 6 bases and J by 0 bases, with 7 bases between them. This CDR3 is 13 amino acids long. CDR3 sequence reads: CASRGTSTDTQYF. The DNA of the CDR3 is TGTGCCAGTAGGGGGACTAGCACAGATACGCAGTATTTT.

In this sample, this clone turned up a few times. This rearrangement joins TRBV18 to TRBJ2-7; 12 bases match TRBD2. The germline V gene encodes CDR1 KGHSH and CDR2 LQKENI. Trimming took 4 bases from V and 5 from J; bases not matched to a gene: 6. This CDR3 spans 15 amino acids. This CDR3 reads CASSHLAGGPDEQYF. The CDR3 bases are TGTGCCAGCTCACACCTAGCGGGAGGGCCCGACGAGCAGTACTTC.

The chain employs TRBV19 and TRBJ1-4; D is uncertain. Germline CDR1 is LNHDA and CDR2 is SQIVND (reference sequence). CDR3 length equals 14 residues. V was pared by 7 bases and J by 7 bases, with 16 bases between. The DNA for the CDR3 is TGTGCCAGTAACGATGCGAGAACTCTTGAAAAACTGTTTTTT. Amino acids: CASNDARTLEKLFF.

The rearrangement uses TRBV6-6 and TRBJ2-7, with TRBD1 identical over 8 bases. J lost 0 bases, V lost 5 bases, and 6 bases had no gene match. Germline CDR1 reads MNHNY; CDR2 reads SVGAGI (reference sequence). CDR3 length: 15 amino acids. CDR3 nucleotide sequence: TGTGCCAGCAGTCAAGAAGGACAGGGCTCCTACGAGCAGTACTTC. Translation: CASSQEGQGSYEQYF.

The chain employs TRBV9 and TRBJ2-1; TRBD2 aligns across 8 bases. The germline V gene has CDR1 SGDLS and CDR2 YYNGEE. After removal of 1 base from V and 0 bases from J, the junction contained 3 bases not matched to a gene. The CDR3 is 16 residues long. In DNA form, the CDR3 reads TGTGCCAGCAGCGTATTTGGGACTAGCTCCTACAATGAGCAGTTCTTC. Translation: CASSVFGTSSYNEQFF. Full variable domain (outside the CDR3, taken from reference TRBV9 and TRBJ2-1): DSGVTQTPKHLITATGQRVTLRCSPRSGDLSVYWYQQSLDQGLQFLIQYYNGEERAKGNILERFSAQQFPDLHSELNLSSLELGDSALYFCASSVFGTSSYNEQFFGPGTRLTVL.

This clone has more than one count but fewer than ten. The genes are TRBV7-2 and TRBJ2-5; the match to TRBD2 covers 15 bases. CDR3 length: 17 amino acids. The ends lost 4 bases at V and 2 bases at J; junction bases unmatched: 5. Looked up from germline, CDR1 is SGHTA and CDR2 is FQGNSA. DNA for the CDR3: TGTGCCAGCAGCTACGGACTAGCGGGGGGGTATCAAGAGACCCAGTACTTC. Protein product: CASSYGLAGGYQETQYF.